These 10 T cell receptor beta chains were sequenced from one sample in a study of control samples from healthy donors and cancer patients. Clones were sequenced by immunoSEQ multiplex PCR, and TCRdb holds only the in-frame ones, with some missing. Of about 140,000 clones in the sample, roughly 89% were seen once. The sequenced sample consisted of blood. The receptors come from a man younger than 35 in good health.

The rearrangement joins TRBV6-5 to TRBJ2-2, with D possibly TRBD2 on 6 matching bases. V was trimmed by 6 bases and J by 5 bases, leaving 16 bases between them. Germline V gene data show CDR1 as MNHEY and CDR2 as SVGAGI. CDR3 size: 15 residues. DNA for the CDR3: TGTGCCAGCAGGCTCAACCGGGACTCAACCGGGGAGCTGTTTTTT. It codes for CASRLNRDSTGELFF.

J is TRBJ2-7 and V is TRBV5-6; 11 bases match TRBD2. CDR3 length: 16 amino acids. J was trimmed by 0 bases and V by 3 bases; bases with no gene match: 5. In germline, CDR1 is SGHDT, CDR2 YYEEEE. The CDR3 loop reads CASSSLAGGSSYEQYF. The CDR3 nucleotides read TGTGCCAGCAGCTCGTTAGCGGGGGGGAGCTCCTACGAGCAGTACTTC.

The rearrangement uses TRBV6-5 and TRBJ1-2; TRBD1 matches at 10 bases. The trim removed 4 bases at V and 2 bases at J, leaving 7 bases unmatched. There are 16 residues in the CDR3. Looked up from germline, CDR1 is MNHEY and CDR2 is SVGAGI. In DNA form, the CDR3 reads TGTGCCAGCAGTTTGGTAGGGACAGGGGCGAACTATGGCTACACCTTC. It translates to CASSLVGTGANYGYTF.

The rearrangement links TRBV2 to TRBJ2-7; 11 nucleotides agree with TRBD2. Germline assignment: CDR1 SNHLY and CDR2 FYNNEI. The CDR3 loop spans 15 amino acids. V was pared by 0 bases and J by 6 bases, with 4 bases of the junction left unmatched. CDR3 protein: CASSEALSGGAEQYF. The CDR3, as DNA: TGTGCCAGCAGTGAAGCGCTTAGCGGGGGGGCCGAGCAGTACTTC. The full variable domain, in which reference TRBV2 and TRBJ2-7 provide the parts outside the CDR3, is EPEVTQTPSHQVTQMGQEVILRCVPISNHLYFYWYRQILGQKVEFLVSFYNNEISEKSEIFDDQFSVERPDGSNFTLKIRSTKLEDSAMYFCASSEALSGGAEQYFGPGTRLTVT.

The chain couples TRBV2 to TRBJ2-1, with TRBD1 matching 9 bases. Germline assignment: CDR1 SNHLY and CDR2 FYNNEI. CDR3 length: 15 amino acids. J was trimmed by 7 bases and V by 2 bases; bases with no gene match: 6. In nucleotides, the CDR3 is TGTGCCAGCAGTGAAAGAGGGACAGGGAAGAATGAGCAGTTCTTC. It encodes CASSERGTGKNEQFF.

J is TRBJ2-7 and V is TRBV28; unclear D gene. Looked up from germline, CDR1 is MDHEN and CDR2 is SYDVKM. The V end lost 7 bases, the J end lost 3 bases, and 10 bases lay between the germline ends. This CDR3 comprises 12 residues. The CDR3 is CASKGSGYEQYF. The CDR3, as DNA: TGTGCCAGCAAGGGTTCGGGCTACGAGCAGTACTTC.

This chain uses TRBV10-3 with TRBJ2-5; D is unclear. The germline V gene encodes CDR1 ENHRY and CDR2 SYGVKD. The V and J ends lost 3 bases and 4 bases respectively, with 3 bases between them. The CDR3 extends over 11 amino acids. Written as DNA, the CDR3 is TGTGCCATCAGTGAAGGAGAGACCCAGTACTTC. Its translation is CAISEGETQYF.

This clone was seen just once. The chain carries TRBV11-1 and TRBJ1-1, with D hard to call. The germline gives CDR1 SGHAT, CDR2 FQDESV (reference sequence). The V end lost 7 bases, the J end lost 0 bases, and 9 bases lay between the germline ends. CDR3 length equals 13 residues. In nucleotides, the CDR3 is TGTGCCAGCATGGGCAAGATGAACACTGAAGCTTTCTTT. This codes for CASMGKMNTEAFF.

The CDR3 DNA reads TGTGCCAGCAGTCCGGGACTAGCGGGGGGGGTGGAGACCCAGTACTTC. Encoded protein: CASSPGLAGGVETQYF. This chain connects TRBV2 to TRBJ2-5; 16 nucleotides align to TRBD2. The V gene's germline CDR1 is SNHLY and CDR2 FYNNEI. CDR3 length: 16 residues. Losses at the gene ends were 5 bases for V and 5 bases for J; bases not matched to a gene: 5.

The chain has TRBV6-4 and TRBJ2-3, with a possible D match to TRBD1 (5 bases). This CDR3 spans 15 amino acids. V was pared by 0 bases and J by 0 bases, with 7 bases between. Germline V gene sequence: CDR1 MRHNA, CDR2 SNTAGT. CDR3 loop: CASSDSQGSTDTQYF. The DNA for the CDR3 is TGTGCCAGCAGTGACTCCCAGGGAAGCACAGATACGCAGTATTTT.